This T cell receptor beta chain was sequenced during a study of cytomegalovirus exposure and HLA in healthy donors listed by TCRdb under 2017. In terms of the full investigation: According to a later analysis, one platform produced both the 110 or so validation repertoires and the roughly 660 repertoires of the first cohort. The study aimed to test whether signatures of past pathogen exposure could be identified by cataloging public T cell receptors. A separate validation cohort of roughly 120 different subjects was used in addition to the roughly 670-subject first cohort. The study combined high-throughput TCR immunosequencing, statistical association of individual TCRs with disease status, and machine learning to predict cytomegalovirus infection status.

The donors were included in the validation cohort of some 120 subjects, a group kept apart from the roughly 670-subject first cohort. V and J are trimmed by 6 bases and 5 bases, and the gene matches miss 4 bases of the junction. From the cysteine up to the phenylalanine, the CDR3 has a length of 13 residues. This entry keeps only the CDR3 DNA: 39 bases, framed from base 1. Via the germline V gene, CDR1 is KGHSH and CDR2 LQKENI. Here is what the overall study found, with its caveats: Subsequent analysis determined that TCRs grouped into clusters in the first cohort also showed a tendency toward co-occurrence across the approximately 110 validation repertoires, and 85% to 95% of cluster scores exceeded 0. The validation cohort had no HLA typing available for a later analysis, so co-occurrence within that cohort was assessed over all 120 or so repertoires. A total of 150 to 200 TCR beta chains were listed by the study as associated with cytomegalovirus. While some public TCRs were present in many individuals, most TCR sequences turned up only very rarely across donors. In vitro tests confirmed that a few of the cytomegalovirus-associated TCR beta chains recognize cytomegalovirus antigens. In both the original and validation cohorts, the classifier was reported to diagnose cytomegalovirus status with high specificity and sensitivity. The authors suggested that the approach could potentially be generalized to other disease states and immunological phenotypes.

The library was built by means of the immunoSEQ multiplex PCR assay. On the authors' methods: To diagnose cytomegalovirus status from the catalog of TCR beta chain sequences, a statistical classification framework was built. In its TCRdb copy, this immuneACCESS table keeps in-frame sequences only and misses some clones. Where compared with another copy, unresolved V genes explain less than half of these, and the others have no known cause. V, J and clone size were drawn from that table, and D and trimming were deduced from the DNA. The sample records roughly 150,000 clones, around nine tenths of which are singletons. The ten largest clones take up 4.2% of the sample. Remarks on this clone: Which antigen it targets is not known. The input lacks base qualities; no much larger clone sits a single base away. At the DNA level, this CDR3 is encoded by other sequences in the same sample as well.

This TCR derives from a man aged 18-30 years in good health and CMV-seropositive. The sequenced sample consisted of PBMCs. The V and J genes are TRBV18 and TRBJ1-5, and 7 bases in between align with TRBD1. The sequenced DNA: TGTGCCAGCTCCCCCGACAGGGATCAGCCCCAGCATTTT. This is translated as CASSPDRDQPQHF. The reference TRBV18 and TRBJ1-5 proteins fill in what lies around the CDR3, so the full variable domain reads NAGVMQNPRHLVRRRGQEARLRCSPMKGHSHVYWYRQLPEEGLKFMVYLQKENIIDESGMPKERFSAEFPKEGPSILRIQQVVRGDSAAYFCASSPDRDQPQHFGDGTRLSIL.